This T cell receptor (beta chain) appears in the sequencing data of a study of human T cells and chemical hapten exposure. Germline loops: CDR1 DFQATT, CDR2 SNEGSKA (reference sequence). V lost 1 base and J lost 2, with 2 bases in between. This CDR3 contains 11 residues. This sample's time point: patch test 2, 6 weeks after DPC sensitization. The treatment is: therapeutic diphenylcyclopropenone sensitization with weekly scalp DPC. From the RACE reads, TCRdb called clonotypes with MiXCR, one entry per CDR3 protein. The sample has about 82,000 distinct CDR3 sequences; about 9.4% are singletons. Ten or more counts support this clonotype.

This clonotype was sampled from a woman between 45 and 60 years old with alopecia areata. Some clones in this sample may be carry-over from other donors' samples. The source was whole blood, collected in connection with sensitization to the hapten diphenylcyclopropenone (DPC). The V and J genes are TRBV20-1 and TRBJ2-5; no clear D. The CDR3 sequence is CSARGQETQYF. The CDR3 DNA sequence: TGCAGTGCTAGAGGGCAAGAGACCCAGTACTTC.